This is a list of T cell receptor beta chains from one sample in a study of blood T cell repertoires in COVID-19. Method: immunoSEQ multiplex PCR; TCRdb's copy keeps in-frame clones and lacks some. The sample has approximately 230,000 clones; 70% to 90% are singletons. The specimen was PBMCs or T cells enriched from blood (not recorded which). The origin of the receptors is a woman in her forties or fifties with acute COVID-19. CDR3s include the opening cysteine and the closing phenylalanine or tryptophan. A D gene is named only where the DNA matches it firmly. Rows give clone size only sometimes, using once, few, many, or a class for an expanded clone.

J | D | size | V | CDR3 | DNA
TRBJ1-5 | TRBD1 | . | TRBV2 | CASRPGDSNGQPQHF | TGTGCCAGCAGGCCCGGGGACAGTAATGGTCAGCCCCAGCATTTT
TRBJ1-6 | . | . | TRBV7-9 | CASSRDRSDSPLHF | TGTGCCAGCAGCCGAGACAGGTCCGATTCACCCCTCCACTTT
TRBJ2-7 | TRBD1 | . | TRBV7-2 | CASSSHSTGAYEQYF | TGTGCCAGCAGCTCACATTCGACAGGGGCCTACGAGCAGTACTTC
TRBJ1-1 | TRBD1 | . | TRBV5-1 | CASSLAGQGAWAFF | TGCGCCAGCAGCTTGGCAGGGCAGGGGGCTTGGGCTTTCTTT
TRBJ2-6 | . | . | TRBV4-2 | CASSQDPLQGTLLAGANVLTF | TGTGCCAGCAGCCAAGACCCCTTACAGGGCACGCTGCTGGCTGGGGCCAACGTCCTGACTTTC
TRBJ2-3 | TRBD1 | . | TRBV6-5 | CASSRQGQVTDTQYF | TGTGCCAGCAGTCGACAGGGGCAAGTCACAGATACGCAGTATTTT
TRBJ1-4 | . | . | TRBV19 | CASSYKIPGWATNEKLFF | TGTGCCAGTAGCTACAAAATTCCAGGGTGGGCAACTAATGAAAAACTGTTTTTT
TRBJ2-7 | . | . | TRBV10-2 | CASRGGGTAPYEQYF | TGCGCCAGCAGGGGGGGTGGGACAGCCCCCTACGAGCAGTACTTC
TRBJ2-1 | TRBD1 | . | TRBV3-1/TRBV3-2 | CASRHRGSYNEQFF | TGTGCCAGCAGACACAGGGGGAGCTACAATGAGCAGTTCTTC
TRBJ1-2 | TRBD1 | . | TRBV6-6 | CASSYSGGDYGYTF | TGTGCCAGCAGTTACTCAGGGGGCGACTATGGCTACACCTTC
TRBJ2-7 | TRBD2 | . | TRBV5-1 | CASRPRLASSDEQYF | TGCGCCAGCAGACCTAGACTAGCCAGTTCGGACGAGCAGTACTTC
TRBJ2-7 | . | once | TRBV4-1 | CASSQASVSGGEQYF | TGCGCCAGCAGCCAAGCGTCAGTATCCGGGGGCGAGCAGTACTTC
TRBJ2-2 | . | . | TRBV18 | CASSPIASGPSRELFF | TGTGCCAGCTCACCAATCGCGAGCGGGCCCTCTCGGGAGCTGTTTTTT
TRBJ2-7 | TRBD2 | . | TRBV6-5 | CASRPGLGSYEQYF | TGTGCCAGCAGGCCGGGACTAGGTTCTTACGAGCAGTACTTC
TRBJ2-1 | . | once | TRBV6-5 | CASSYVGGIYNEQFF | TGTGCCAGCAGTTACGTGGGAGGAATTTACAATGAGCAGTTCTTC
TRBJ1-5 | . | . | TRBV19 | CASSFGQALNQPQHF | TGTGCCAGTAGCTTTGGTCAGGCCCTCAATCAGCCCCAGCATTTT
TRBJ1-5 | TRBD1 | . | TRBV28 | CASSLGGQGPQHF | TGTGCCAGCAGTTTGGGGGGACAGGGGCCCCAGCATTTT
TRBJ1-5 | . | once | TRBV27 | CASSYTSAGPGQPQHF | TGTGCCAGCAGTTACACCTCGGCGGGGCCCGGTCAGCCCCAGCATTTT